Each of the 15 T cell receptor beta chains below was sequenced from the same sample in a study of human T cells and chemical hapten exposure. Time point of the sample: patch test 1, 2 weeks after DPC sensitization. Treatment here: therapeutic diphenylcyclopropenone sensitization with weekly scalp DPC. TCRdb used MiXCR to reprocess the RACE reads, holding one entry per CDR3 protein. The table includes roughly 360,000 distinct CDR3 sequences, around 5% detected once. Specimen: whole blood, collected in connection with sensitization to the hapten diphenylcyclopropenone (DPC). The receptors here all came from a woman aged 45-65 years with alopecia areata. Some clones in this sample may be carry-over from other donors' samples.

This clonotype showed up just a few times. This chain connects TRBV24-1 to TRBJ2-2, with D perhaps TRBD2 (6 bases). V shed 12 bases and J shed 0 bases, with 19 bases lying between them. The CDR3 contains 16 residues. Germline V CDR1 and CDR2: KGHDR, SFDVKD. CDR3 nucleotides: TGTGCCGTCCAACATCCCCGACTAGCGAACACCGGGGAGCTGTTTTTT. It specifies CAVQHPRLANTGELFF.

This clonotype has a handful of counts. The rearrangement joins TRBV2 to TRBJ2-3, with TRBD1 as a possible D gene (5 bases). This CDR3 is built from 17 residues. The ends were cut back, 3 bases at V and 1 base at J, with 17 bases in the middle. Germline CDR1 reads SNHLY; CDR2 reads FYNNEI. Here the CDR3 reads CASSEGPGWGGTDTQYF. The CDR3 DNA follows: TGTGCCAGCAGTGAGGGCCCCGGATGGGGCGGCACAGATACGCAGTATTTT.

This clonotype was recorded many times. V usage is TRBV20-1 and J usage is TRBJ1-5; 11 bases match TRBD1. J lost 3 bases, V lost 2 bases, and 3 bases had no gene match. This CDR3 comprises 15 residues. CDR1 is DFQATT, CDR2 SNEGSKA, per germline (reference sequence). CDR3 amino acids: CSARRTGGPNQPQHF. The DNA for the CDR3 is TGCAGTGCTAGAAGGACAGGGGGCCCCAATCAGCCCCAGCATTTT.

In its sample, this clonotype was seen many times. V is TRBV7-2 and J is TRBJ2-5, with a weak D call TRBD1 (6 bases). The CDR3 contains 13 residues. Trimming took 2 bases from V and 3 from J, leaving 7 bases between them. CDR1 is SGHTA, CDR2 FQGNSA, per germline. The CDR3 here is CASSLTGKETQYF. Here the CDR3 DNA reads TGTGCCAGCAGCTTAACAGGGAAAGAGACCCAGTACTTC.

With regard to this clonotype: This sequence may be a read error, since a much larger clone differs from it by one base. The V gene is TRBV28, the J gene TRBJ2-1, with D possibly matching TRBD2 (9 bases). CDR3 size: 17 residues. CDR1 is MDHEN, CDR2 SYDVKM, per germline. V was trimmed by 6 bases and J by 12 bases, leaving 30 bases between them. In DNA, the CDR3 is TGTGCCAGCAGGGAGGACAGGGCCGCGGGAGGGACGGATGTGCAGTTCTTC. Protein product: CASREDRAAGGTDVQFF.

The table lists this clonotype with many counts. V gene TRBV12-5 combines with J gene TRBJ1-1; the D is unclear. Germline V gives CDR1 LGHNT, CDR2 FRNRAP. The CDR3 sequence is 19 residues long. Trimming cost V 0 bases and J 0 bases, with 20 bases left between them. The CDR3 protein is CASGLVITGQAFMNTEAFF. For the CDR3, the DNA is TGTGCTAGTGGTTTGGTAATTACGGGCCAGGCGTTCATGAACACTGAAGCTTTCTTT.

This clonotype was counted at least ten times. J is TRBJ1-1 and V is TRBV12-3 or TRBV12-4; D gene unclear. V dropped 3 bases and J dropped 4 bases, with 9 bases sitting between them. The CDR3 covers 13 residues. DNA for the CDR3: TGTGCCAGCAGTTTTGCTTCAAGCACTGAAGCTTTCTTT. Translated: CASSFASSTEAFF.

There are many counts of this clonotype. V is TRBV29-1 and J is TRBJ2-7, with TRBD2 matching over 9 bases. With V trimmed by 7 bases and J by 6 bases, 13 bases remained unmatched. In germline, CDR1 is SQVTM, CDR2 ANQGSEA. There are 14 residues in the CDR3. Written as DNA, the CDR3 is TGCAGCGCGGCTCTCCCAGCGGGAGGCGGCGAGCAGTACTTC. Its translation: CSAALPAGGGEQYF.

This clonotype was found many times. The V and J genes are TRBV5-1 and TRBJ2-4; D is unclear. The V gene lost 0 bases and the J gene lost 6 bases, with 7 bases spanning the gap. Germline V gene lookup returns CDR1 SGHRS and CDR2 YFSETQ. The CDR3 is made up of 13 amino acids. The CDR3 bases are TGCGCCAGCAGCTTGGCCGGCCCAAACATTCAGTACTTC. Encoded protein: CASSLAGPNIQYF.

The J gene is TRBJ1-3, the V gene TRBV12-3 or TRBV12-4; D unresolved. With 5 bases removed from V and 2 bases from J, the gap between germline ends came to 22 bases. This CDR3 has 18 residues. DNA for the CDR3: TGTGCCAGCAGTCCACTTTTCCGGACGCAGGTAGCTGGAAACACCATATATTTT. Translating it yields CASSPLFRTQVAGNTIYF.

The chain is built from TRBV28 and TRBJ2-3; no clear D gene. Germline CDR1 reads MDHEN; CDR2 reads SYDVKM. The CDR3 covers 16 residues. The ends were cut back, 5 bases at V and 2 bases at J, with 17 bases in the middle. This CDR3 reads CASSIPKSRLTDTQYF. The CDR3 nucleotides are TGTGCCAGCAGTATACCAAAATCGCGACTCACAGATACGCAGTATTTT.

The V gene is TRBV12-3 or TRBV12-4, the J gene TRBJ2-7, with D hard to call. V shed 1 base and J shed 3 bases, with 16 bases lying between them. This CDR3 spans 16 amino acids. Here the CDR3 reads CASSLVPPALFYEQYF. CDR3 DNA sequence: TGTGCCAGCAGTTTAGTCCCCCCCGCACTCTTCTACGAGCAGTACTTC.

The sample holds many counts of this clonotype. This sequence joins TRBV27 and TRBJ2-1; 10 bases align to TRBD2. The CDR3 is made up of 16 amino acids. After removal of 5 bases from V and 2 bases from J, the junction contained 6 bases not matched to a gene. The germline gives CDR1 MNHEY, CDR2 SMNVEV (reference sequence). CDR3 DNA sequence: TGTGCCAGCAGTCCATTAGCGGGAGGCACCTACAATGAGCAGTTCTTC. Translated: CASSPLAGGTYNEQFF.

This clonotype was picked up a small number of times. The chain employs TRBV6-5 and TRBJ1-5; no reliable D call. The CDR3 length is 15 residues. Per the germline V gene, CDR1 is MNHEY and CDR2 is SVGAGI. The V end was cut by 2 bases, the J end by 2 bases, with 10 bases between. The chain's CDR3 is CASSYGIGGNQPQHF. DNA of the CDR3: TGTGCCAGCAGTTACGGAATTGGAGGCAATCAGCCCCAGCATTTT.

This clonotype appeared many times. The rearrangement joins TRBV9 to TRBJ2-3, with D possibly called TRBD1 or TRBD2 (6 bases each). V gave up 0 bases and J gave up 5 bases, with 10 bases separating them. The CDR3 is 14 residues long. The germline V gene has CDR1 SGDLS and CDR2 YYNGEE. The CDR3 DNA is TGTGCCAGCAGCGTAGTAGGGGGAGGAGATACGCAGTATTTT. This sequence encodes CASSVVGGGDTQYF.